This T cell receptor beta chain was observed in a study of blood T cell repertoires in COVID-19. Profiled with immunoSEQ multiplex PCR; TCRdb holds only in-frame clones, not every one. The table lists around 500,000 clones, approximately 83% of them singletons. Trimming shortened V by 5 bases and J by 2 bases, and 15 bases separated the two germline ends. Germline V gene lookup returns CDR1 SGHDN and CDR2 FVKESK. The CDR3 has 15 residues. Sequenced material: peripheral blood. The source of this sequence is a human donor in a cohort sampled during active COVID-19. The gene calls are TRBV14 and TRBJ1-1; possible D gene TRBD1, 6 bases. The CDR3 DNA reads TGTGCCAGCAGCGTACAGGGTTGGGGCAACACTGAAGCTTTCTTT. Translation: CASSVQGWGNTEAFF.